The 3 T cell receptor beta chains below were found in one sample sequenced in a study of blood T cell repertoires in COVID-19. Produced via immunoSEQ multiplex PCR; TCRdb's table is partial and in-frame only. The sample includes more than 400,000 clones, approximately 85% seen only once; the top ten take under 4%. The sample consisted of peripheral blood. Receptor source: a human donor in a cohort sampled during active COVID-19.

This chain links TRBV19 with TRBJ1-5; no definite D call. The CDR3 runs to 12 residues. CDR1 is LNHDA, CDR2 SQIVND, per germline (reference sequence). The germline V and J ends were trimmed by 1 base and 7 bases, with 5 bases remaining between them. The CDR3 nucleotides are TGTGCCAGTAGTATAGCGGGGCAGCCCCAGCATTTT. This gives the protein CASSIAGQPQHF.

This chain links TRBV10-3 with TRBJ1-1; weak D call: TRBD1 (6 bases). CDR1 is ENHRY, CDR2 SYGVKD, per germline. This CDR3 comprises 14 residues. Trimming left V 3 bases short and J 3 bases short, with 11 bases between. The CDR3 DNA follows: TGTGCCATCAGTGAATTACAGGGACACACTGAAGCTTTCTTT. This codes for CAISELQGHTEAFF.

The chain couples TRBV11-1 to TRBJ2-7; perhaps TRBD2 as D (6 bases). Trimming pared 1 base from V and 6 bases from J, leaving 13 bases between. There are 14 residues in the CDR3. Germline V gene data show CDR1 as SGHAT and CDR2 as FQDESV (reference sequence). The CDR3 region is CASSLGRDLPEQYF. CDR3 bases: TGTGCCAGCAGCTTAGGCCGGGACTTGCCCGAGCAGTACTTC.